Listed below are T cell receptor beta chains from one sample, sequenced in a study of tumor and adjacent non-tumor tissue in lung cancer. TCRdb processed the multiplex PCR reads anew with MiXCR; each CDR3 protein has one entry. The repertoire includes about 200,000 distinct CDR3 sequences, over 55% of them detected once, and roughly 24% sits in the top ten. Sequenced sample: lung tumor tissue. These receptors were obtained from a man between 60 and 70 years old with non-small cell lung cancer. The CDR3 runs from the conserved cysteine through the conserved F or W. The D gene is left open where the match is weak. Rows may omit the clone size; those that give it use once, few, many or a size class.

j_call clone_size d_call v_call cdr3_aa cdr3_nt
TRBJ2-3 . TRBD1 TRBV20-1 CSARGQASIDTQCF TGCAGTGCTAGGGGACAGGCAAGCATAGATACGCAGTGTTTT
TRBJ2-6 . . TRBV11-3 CASSSSGLSVANVLTF TGTGCTAGCAGCTCCAGCGGGCTATCTGTGGCCAACGTCCTGACTTTC
TRBJ2-5 many TRBD2 TRBV11-2 CASSSSGGDQETQYF TGTGCCAGCAGCTCCAGTGGGGGGGACCAAGAGACCCAGTACTTC
TRBJ2-1 . TRBD2 TRBV6-1 CASSTLAGIMETQFF TGTGCCAGCTCCACCCTAGCGGGAATTATGGAGACCCAGTTCTTC
TRBJ2-7 . . TRBV20-1 CSALSDGYDQYF TGCAGTGCCTTAAGCGACGGCTACGATCAGTACTTC
TRBJ1-1 . . TRBV6-1 CASSMIQEATEAFF TGTGCCAGCAGTATGATACAGGAAGCGACGGAAGCTTTCTTT
TRBJ1-1 . . TRBV19 CASSLIGGWGTEAFF TGTGCCAGTAGCCTTATTGGAGGGTGGGGAACTGAAGCTTTCTTT
TRBJ2-1 . TRBD1 TRBV6-1 CASSETGGYDEHFF TGTGCCAGCAGTGAAACAGGGGGGTACGATGAGCATTTCTTC
TRBJ1-4 . . TRBV29-1 CIVAIQGLGFSEKLFF TGCATCGTTGCCATACAGGGTCTAGGCTTCAGTGAAAAACTGTTTTTT
TRBJ2-5 . . TRBV6-2/TRBV6-3 CASSDRKTVTGETQYF TGTGCTAGCAGCGACCGAAAGACCGTAACCGGAGAGACCCAGTATTTC
TRBJ2-3 once TRBD2 TRBV24-1 CATSGLAGVTDTQYF TGTGCCACCAGTGGTCTAGCGGGGGTCACAGATACGCAGTATTTT
TRBJ1-5 . . TRBV12-3/TRBV12-4 CASSLGKGMGNQPQHF TGTGCCAGCAGTTTAGGGAAGGGTATGGGGAATCAGCCCCAGCATTTT
TRBJ2-5 . . TRBV6-5 CASSRRGFRETQYF TGTGCCAGTAGCCGCCGGGGGTTTCGAGAGACCCAGTACTTC
TRBJ2-7 . TRBD1 TRBV20-1 CSAIDDRQGASYEQYF TGCAGTGCTATAGATGATCGACAGGGCGCCTCCTACGAGCAGTACTTC
TRBJ2-3 many . TRBV11-1 CASSLLNTQYF TGTGCCAGCAGCTTATTAAATACGCAGTATTTT
TRBJ2-7 . TRBD1 TRBV20-1 CNARGDRYYEQYF TGCAATGCTAGGGGGGACAGGTATTACGAGCAGTACTTC
TRBJ1-1 . . TRBV28 CASSSPERAKGAFF TGTGCCAGCAGTTCCCCAGAAAGGGCCAAAGGGGCTTTCTTT
TRBJ1-2 . . TRBV11-3 CASSLVGPPYGYTF TGTGCCAGCAGCTTAGTCGGACCCCCCTATGGCTACACCTTC
TRBJ2-3 many TRBD2 TRBV11-2 CASRALAGGTDTQYF TGTGCCAGCAGGGCCCTAGCGGGAGGCACAGATACGCAGTATTTT
TRBJ1-2 . . TRBV11-3 CASSAGHGYGYTF TGTGCCAGCAGCGCGGGACATGGGTATGGCTACACCTTC
TRBJ1-2 . . TRBV30 CAWAGGRYGYTF TGTGCCTGGGCGGGGGGAAGGTATGGCTACACCTTC
TRBJ2-5 . . TRBV4-1 CASSPEAGRKTQYF TGCGCCAGCAGCCCCGAGGCAGGGAGAAAGACCCAGTACTTC
TRBJ1-1 many . TRBV20-1 CSASPGAVTEAFF TGCAGTGCTAGTCCGGGGGCGGTCACTGAAGCTTTCTTT
TRBJ1-1 . . TRBV11-2 CANLPGHQNTETFF TGTGCCAACCTACCGGGACACCAGAACACTGAAACTTTCTTT
TRBJ2-7 . . TRBV4-2 CASSQNGGPREQYF TGTGCCAGCAGCCAAAATGGTGGCCCTAGGGAGCAATACTTC
TRBJ1-5 . . TRBV4-2 CASSQGGDSNQPQHF TGTGCCAGCAGCCAGGGAGGGGATAGCAATCAGCCCCAGCATTTT
TRBJ1-1 . . TRBV5-4 CASNLQPNTEAFF TGTGCCAGCAACCTGCAACCGAACACTGAAGCTTTCTTT
TRBJ2-1 . . TRBV11-2 CASSPQSRGSYNEQFF TGTGCCAGCAGCCCACAGTCTAGGGGCTCCTACAATGAACAGTTCTTC
TRBJ2-3 . . TRBV20-1 CSARLSAGDTQYF TGCAGTGCTAGGCTCAGTGCCGGGGATACGCAGTATTTT
TRBJ2-7 . . TRBV20-1 CSAMTVYSYEQYF TGCAGTGCTATGACGGTATACTCCTACGAGCAGTACTTC
TRBJ2-1 . TRBD2 TRBV4-3 CASSQGRVAGAQFF TGCGCCAGCAGCCAAGGTCGAGTAGCGGGAGCACAGTTCTTC
TRBJ1-2 few TRBD1 TRBV5-1 CASSSGQANYGYTF TGCGCCAGCAGCTCGGGACAGGCTAACTATGGCTACACCTTC
TRBJ1-6 . . TRBV11-1 CASSRTGNSPIHF TGTGCCAGCAGCCGAACAGGAAATTCACCGATCCACTTT
TRBJ2-7 once TRBD1 TRBV25-1 CAISESSVPGQGLRGQYF TGTGCCATCAGTGAATCCTCGGTTCCGGGACAGGGGCTAAGGGGGCAGTACTTC
TRBJ2-3 few . TRBV6-1 CASSGSLGLRGTYTDTQYF TGTGCCAGCAGTGGAAGCCTGGGACTCCGCGGGACCTACACAGATACGCAGTATTTT
TRBJ2-5 . . TRBV6-5 CASSDNRTMGAQYF TGTGCCAGCAGTGATAACAGGACCATGGGGGCCCAGTACTTC
TRBJ2-3 . TRBD2 TRBV20-1 CSARNRDYHTDTQYF TGCAGTGCTAGGAACCGGGACTACCACACAGATACGCAGTATTTT
TRBJ2-7 . TRBD1 TRBV20-1 CGASPGQGAYKQYF TGCGGTGCTAGCCCTGGACAGGGGGCTTACAAGCAGTACTTC
TRBJ2-1 many TRBD2 TRBV5-4 CASTGGLAGDEQFF TGTGCCAGCACCGGAGGACTAGCGGGGGATGAGCAGTTCTTC
TRBJ1-1 . . TRBV4-3 CASSKDVPCSTGTEAFF TGCGCCAGCAGCAAAGACGTTCCGTGCAGTACGGGCACTGAAGCTTTCTTT
TRBJ2-7 . . TRBV6-2/TRBV6-3 CGNGYPQIAVELYF TGTGGCAACGGTTACCCGCAAATAGCGGTCGAGCTGTACTTC
TRBJ1-4 once TRBD1 TRBV29-1 CNVGDRAEKLFF TGCAACGTTGGGGACAGGGCCGAAAAACTGTTTTTT
TRBJ1-5 . TRBD1 TRBV20-1 CSARSQGNQPQHF TGCAGTGCTAGATCACAGGGGAACCAGCCCCAACATTTT
TRBJ2-1 many TRBD2 TRBV11-3 CASSLDRTRSGRAYNEQFF TGTGCCAGCAGCTTAGACCGTACCCGTAGCGGGAGGGCCTACAATGAGCAGTTCTTC
TRBJ2-3 few TRBD1 TRBV6-6 CLSSYLGQSTDTQYF TGTCTCAGCAGTTACCTGGGACAGAGCACAGATACGCAGTATTTT
TRBJ1-3 many TRBD1 TRBV6-5 CATRDREFGNTIYF TGTGCCACCCGGGACAGGGAATTTGGAAACACCATATATTTT